Below are 26 T cell receptor beta chains sequenced from a single sample in a study of blood T cell repertoires in COVID-19. Data came from immunoSEQ multiplex PCR; TCRdb stores just in-frame clones and leaves some out. The sample holds 350,000 to 400,000 clones, approximately 90% seen once. The sequencing sample was made of PBMCs or T cells enriched from blood (not recorded which). These receptors were obtained from a woman aged 35 to 49 who had been exposed to COVID-19.

This clone was counted a few times. The chain carries TRBV6-5 and TRBJ1-1; TRBD1 matches 7 bases. This CDR3 has 13 residues. The germline gives CDR1 MNHEY, CDR2 SVGAGI. The V and J ends lost 5 bases and 1 base, in that order; junction bases with no gene match: 1. CDR3 sequence: CASSNRGNTEAFF. The CDR3 DNA is TGTGCCAGCAGTAACAGGGGGAACACTGAAGCTTTCTTT.

This clone was detected once. J is TRBJ1-2 and V is TRBV6-5; D is perhaps TRBD1 (6 bases). The CDR3 spans 15 residues. The V and J ends lost 4 bases and 3 bases respectively, with 15 bases between them. Germline V lookup: CDR1 MNHEY, CDR2 SVGAGI. The DNA of the CDR3 is TGTGCCAGCAGTTCCGTCCTCAGGGGTGACTATGGCTACACCTTC. Translating it yields CASSSVLRGDYGYTF.

This sequence joins TRBV5-1 and TRBJ2-3; the D is unclear. The CDR3 loop spans 15 amino acids. V gave up 1 base and J gave up 0 bases, with 9 bases separating them. Germline-derived CDR1 and CDR2 are SGHRS and YFSETQ. The chain's CDR3 is CASSLRSGSTDTQYF. The DNA for the CDR3 is TGCGCCAGCAGCTTGCGCTCAGGTAGCACAGATACGCAGTATTTT.

The CDR3 is CAISQGNTFGYTF. CDR3 in DNA: TGTGCCATCAGCCAGGGTAATACGTTTGGCTACACCTTC. The gene calls are TRBV10-3 and TRBJ1-2; a possible D gene is TRBD1 (5 bases). V shed 6 bases and J shed 7 bases, with 15 bases lying between them. Per germline, CDR1 ENHRY and CDR2 SYGVKD. The CDR3 sequence is 13 residues long.

This chain connects TRBV2 to TRBJ1-2; D unresolved. The germline CDR1 and CDR2 sequences are SNHLY and FYNNEI. CDR3 length: 15 amino acids. Trimming removed 5 bases at V and 4 bases at J, with 17 bases between. Here the CDR3 DNA reads TGTGCCAGCAGTTTAAACAGCCCCTTAGTCTATGGCTACACCTTC. Its translation: CASSLNSPLVYGYTF.

CDR3 in DNA: TGTGCCAGCAGCTCCCTGGGGGGTGCGATCACTGAAGCTTTCTTT. As protein: CASSSLGGAITEAFF. The V gene is TRBV7-2, the J gene TRBJ1-1, with D possibly TRBD1 on 5 matching bases. This CDR3 spans 15 amino acids. V lost 4 bases and J lost 4, with 16 bases in between. CDR1 and CDR2 (germline): SGHTA, FQGNSA.

The chain joins TRBV18 to TRBJ2-2; D may be TRBD2 (6 bases). CDR1 is KGHSH, CDR2 LQKENI, per germline. The CDR3 is 16 residues long. The ends were cut back, 2 bases at V and 7 bases at J, with 17 bases in the middle. The CDR3 loop is CASSPSRTEGGGELFF. CDR3 nucleotides: TGTGCCAGCTCACCAAGTAGGACCGAGGGAGGCGGGGAGCTGTTTTTT.

This sequence joins TRBV2 and TRBJ2-2, with 10 bases identical to TRBD2. With 0 bases clipped from V and 1 base from J, the junction kept 5 bases outside the gene matches. The germline gives CDR1 SNHLY, CDR2 FYNNEI. The CDR3 length is 18 residues. CDR3 amino acids: CASSEAKLAGLNTGELFF. CDR3 nucleotides: TGTGCCAGCAGTGAAGCAAAACTAGCGGGGTTGAACACCGGGGAGCTGTTTTTT.

This clone was seen just once. This chain links TRBV6-2 or TRBV6-3 with TRBJ2-1; TRBD2 matches 10 bases. CDR1 is MNHEY and CDR2 is SVGEGT in the germline V gene. This CDR3 spans 19 amino acids. V shed 5 bases, J shed 3 bases, and the junction held 16 bases outside the gene matches. CDR3 region: CASSPFLSRTSGFYNEQFF. CDR3 DNA sequence: TGTGCCAGCAGTCCCTTCCTTTCCCGGACTAGCGGATTCTACAATGAGCAGTTCTTC.

The chain joins TRBV9 to TRBJ1-1; the D is unclear. Germline V gene data show CDR1 as SGDLS and CDR2 as YYNGEE. V was pared by 0 bases and J by 5 bases, with 17 bases between. CDR3 length: 16 residues. CDR3 DNA: TGTGCCAGCAGCGTAGGAAGGAGGATGGGGATAACTGAAGCTTTCTTT. Translated: CASSVGRRMGITEAFF.

This sequence joins TRBV2 and TRBJ2-2; no clear D. Trimming took 4 bases from V and 0 from J, leaving 9 bases between them. The CDR3 totals 15 residues. The germline V gene has CDR1 SNHLY and CDR2 FYNNEI. The CDR3 DNA follows: TGTGCCAGCAGTGGTCCAGGTTCGAACACCGGGGAGCTGTTTTTT. Protein sequence: CASSGPGSNTGELFF.

The V call is TRBV19, the J call TRBJ2-2, with a weak D call TRBD1 (6 bases). From germline, CDR1 is LNHDA and CDR2 SQIVND (reference sequence). The CDR3 consists of 14 residues. V lost 5 bases and J 7 bases, leaving 14 bases between the germline ends. CDR3 nucleotides: TGTGCCAGTAGTTTACAGGGTACTCACGGGGAGCTGTTTTTT. It codes for CASSLQGTHGELFF.

This chain connects TRBV19 to TRBJ2-7, with no clear D. In germline, CDR1 is LNHDA, CDR2 SQIVND (reference sequence). The length of the CDR3 is 12 residues. Trimming removed 4 bases from V and 3 bases from J, with 7 bases in between. CDR3 nucleotide sequence: TGTGCCAGTAGTAACAGCTACTACGAGCAGTACTTC. This encodes CASSNSYYEQYF.

V gene TRBV7-3 combines with J gene TRBJ1-5; 10 nucleotides match TRBD1. J gave up 2 bases and V 3 bases, and 7 bases lay outside the gene matches. Germline-derived CDR1 and CDR2 are SGHTA and FQGTGA. This CDR3 is built from 17 residues. The DNA of the CDR3 is TGTGCCAGCAGCTTGGAGGGACAGGGGAAGGGCAATCAGCCCCAGCATTTT. Its protein product is CASSLEGQGKGNQPQHF.

The chain employs TRBV7-2 and TRBJ2-7; 9 bases are shared with TRBD2. The length of the CDR3 is 15 residues. The V and J ends lost 4 bases and 5 bases, in that order; junction bases with no gene match: 9. Germline V lookup: CDR1 SGHTA, CDR2 FQGNSA. DNA for the CDR3: TGTGCCAGCAGCTCCCGGACTAGCGTGGGGAACGAGCAGTACTTC. Residues: CASSSRTSVGNEQYF. Combining the CDR3 with reference TRBV7-2 and TRBJ2-7 gives the whole variable domain GAGVSQSPSNKVTEKGKDVELRCDPISGHTALYWYRQSLGQGLEFLIYFQGNSAPDKSGLPSDRFSAERTGGSVSTLTIQRTQQEDSAVYLCASSSRTSVGNEQYFGPGTRLTVT.

The CDR3 is CATSRAQGGSNTGELFF. The CDR3 DNA is TGTGCCACCAGCAGAGCACAGGGTGGCTCGAACACCGGGGAGCTGTTTTTT. The V and J genes are TRBV15 and TRBJ2-2; a weak D match, TRBD1 (6 bases). The CDR3 sequence is 17 residues long. V was pared by 1 base and J by 0 bases, with 12 bases between. CDR1 and CDR2 (germline): LNHNV, YYDKDF (reference sequence).

CDR3 amino acids: CASSLRGGRNQPQHF. CDR3 DNA sequence: TGTGCCAGTAGCCTCAGGGGTGGGAGAAATCAGCCCCAGCATTTT. The chain has TRBV19 and TRBJ1-5; perhaps TRBD1 as D (6 bases). CDR3 size: 15 residues. Germline assignment: CDR1 LNHDA and CDR2 SQIVND (reference sequence). The V end was cut by 6 bases, the J end by 4 bases, with 16 bases between.

The chain carries TRBV6-5 and TRBJ2-2, with 8 bases identical to TRBD1. Germline V gene sequence: CDR1 MNHEY, CDR2 SVGAGI. J lost 2 bases, V lost 6 bases, and 2 bases had no gene match. CDR3 length equals 14 residues. In nucleotides, the CDR3 is TGTGCCAGCAGAGGACAGGGCAACACCGGGGAGCTGTTTTTT. Translation: CASRGQGNTGELFF.

CDR3 nucleotides: TGTGCCACCAGCAGATCGCCGGGACAGGCGAACACTGAAGCTTTCTTT. The encoded protein is CATSRSPGQANTEAFF. The rearrangement links TRBV15 to TRBJ1-1, with 8 bases matching TRBD1. There are 16 residues in the CDR3. Germline V CDR1 and CDR2: LNHNV, YYDKDF (reference sequence). Trimming at V came to 2 bases and at J to 1 base, leaving 6 bases not matched to a gene. The whole variable domain, remainder taken from reference TRBV15 and TRBJ1-1, is DAMVIQNPRYQVTQFGKPVTLSCSQTLNHNVMYWYQQKSSQAPKLLFHYYDKDFNNEADTPDNFQSRRPNTSFCFLDIRSPGLGDTAMYLCATSRSPGQANTEAFFGQGTRLTVV.

The V and J genes are TRBV5-1 and TRBJ2-1; D is possibly TRBD2 (7 bases). Germline-derived CDR1 and CDR2 are SGHRS and YFSETQ. This CDR3 is 16 amino acids long. V was cut by 4 bases and J by 3 bases, with 17 bases left in between. CDR3 sequence reads: CASSRDRGALYNEQFF. In nucleotides, the CDR3 is TGCGCCAGCAGCCGGGATCGGGGGGCCCTCTACAATGAGCAGTTCTTC.

There are a few counts of this clone. Written as DNA, the CDR3 is TGCGCCAGCAGCTTGGGTACTAGCGGACCCTACGAGCAGTACTTC. This encodes CASSLGTSGPYEQYF. The V call is TRBV5-1, the J call TRBJ2-7, with 8 bases identical to TRBD2. V lost 0 bases to trimming and J lost 2 bases; unmatched junction nucleotides: 4. This CDR3 is 15 amino acids long. In germline, CDR1 is SGHRS, CDR2 YFSETQ.

The V and J genes are TRBV10-2 and TRBJ1-2; D may be TRBD1 (5 bases). V was shortened by 5 bases and J by 4 bases, with 11 bases between the two germline ends. The germline gives CDR1 WSHSY, CDR2 SAAADI. This CDR3 contains 13 residues. Here the CDR3 DNA reads TGCGCCAGCAGTCTGACAGAGATCTATGGCTACACCTTC. Translation: CASSLTEIYGYTF.

The CDR3 loop reads CSVVGLASYEQYF. The CDR3 region has the DNA TGCAGCGTTGTCGGCCTAGCATCCTACGAGCAGTACTTC. The V call is TRBV29-1, the J call TRBJ2-7; D might be TRBD2 (5 bases). This CDR3 has 13 residues. Trimming stripped 4 bases from V and 1 base from J, with 11 bases between. Looked up from germline, CDR1 is SQVTM and CDR2 is ANQGSEA.

The V and J genes are TRBV30 and TRBJ1-2; 9 positions agree with TRBD1. V shed 3 bases, J shed 3 bases, and the junction held 8 bases outside the gene matches. Looked up from germline, CDR1 is GTSNPN and CDR2 is SVGIG (reference sequence). The CDR3 sequence is 15 residues long. CDR3 sequence: CAWRGGQGDYYGYTF. Written as DNA, the CDR3 is TGTGCCTGGAGGGGGGGACAGGGAGATTACTATGGCTACACCTTC.

CDR3 residues: CASSLVITEAFF. In DNA form, the CDR3 reads TGTGCCAGCAGCTTAGTAATTACTGAAGCTTTCTTT. The chain carries TRBV7-2 and TRBJ1-1; D gene unclear. The CDR3 is 12 residues long. The V end lost 1 base, the J end lost 5 bases, and 5 bases lay between the germline ends. Germline-derived CDR1 and CDR2 are SGHTA and FQGNSA.

The rearrangement uses TRBV7-3 and TRBJ2-2; possible D gene TRBD1, 6 bases. CDR3 length: 14 residues. Germline values: CDR1 SGHTA, CDR2 FQGTGA. Trimming removed 2 bases from V and 7 bases from J, with 11 bases in between. The CDR3 DNA reads TGTGCCAGCAGCTTACGGCGACAGGTCGGGGAGCTGTTTTTT. Encoded protein: CASSLRRQVGELFF.